These T cell receptor beta chains were read from a single sample in a study of cytomegalovirus exposure and HLA in healthy donors. Produced via immunoSEQ multiplex PCR; TCRdb's table is partial and in-frame only. The sample yields about 180,000 clones, about four fifths seen once. Sequences were obtained from PBMCs. The receptors come from a man in his forties in good health and CMV-seronegative. CDR3s include the opening cysteine and the closing phenylalanine or tryptophan. The order of the fields is J gene, V gene, D gene, clone size, CDR3 protein, CDR3 DNA. The D gene is left open where the match is weak. Only part of the rows carry a size: once, few, many, or a class if the clone is expanded.

TRBJ2-2 TRBV6-1 NA NA CASSDYPSRGTGELFF TGTGCCAGCAGTGACTACCCCTCGCGGGGCACCGGGGAGCTGTTTTTT
TRBJ2-3 TRBV11-2 TRBD1 NA CASSWDRVTDTQYF TGTGCCAGCAGCTGGGACAGGGTAACGGATACGCAGTATTTT
TRBJ2-5 TRBV7-7 NA NA CASSLTRQETQYF TGTGCTAGCAGCTTAACTAGACAAGAGACCCAGTACTTC
TRBJ2-2 TRBV30 TRBD2 NA CAWTVAGLNTGELFF TGTGCCTGGACGGTAGCGGGGTTGAACACCGGGGAGCTGTTTTTT
TRBJ1-5 TRBV6-6 TRBD1 once CATRTGDQPQHF TGTGCCACCCGGACAGGGGATCAGCCCCAGCATTTT
TRBJ1-4 TRBV28 NA NA CASSFGQGFGEKLFF TGTGCCAGCAGTTTTGGGCAGGGGTTCGGTGAAAAACTGTTTTTT
TRBJ2-7 TRBV9 TRBD2 NA CASSAGRGKAYEQYF TGTGCCAGCAGCGCAGGGAGGGGCAAGGCCTACGAGCAGTACTTC
TRBJ2-7 TRBV28 NA NA CASSSSPPEQYF TGTGCCAGCAGTTCGTCCCCTCCCGAGCAGTACTTC
TRBJ1-4 TRBV29-1 TRBD1 NA CSVGQLNEKLFF TGCAGCGTGGGACAGCTTAATGAAAAACTGTTTTTT
TRBJ1-5 TRBV12-2 NA medium-sized CASRLAGNYSNQPQHF TGTGCAAGTCGCTTAGCCGGGAACTATAGCAATCAGCCCCAGCATTTT
TRBJ1-1 TRBV9 NA NA CASSVVEGMNTEAFF TGTGCCAGCAGCGTAGTGGAGGGGATGAACACTGAAGCTTTCTTT